This TCR beta chain was sequenced in a study of T cell responses to AZD1222 COVID-19 vaccine. Study as a whole: Pooled in the analysis were second doses at about 4 or about 12 weeks.

With respect to this clone: Its antigen remains unknown.

Trimming left V 1 base short and J 3 bases short, with 13 bases between. This CDR3 spans 15 amino acids. CDR1 is SQVTM, CDR2 ANQGSEA, per germline. The table came from immunoSEQ multiplex PCR; TCRdb's copy has only in-frame clones and leaves some out. Of 84,000 or so clones listed, just over 85% are singletons. Regarding the study as a whole: Dominant at 160-218 and 743-854, vaccine-associated CD4 TCRs also spanned spike.

This receptor was identified in an adult in good health. Sequenced here: peripheral blood, sampled on day 0 of AZD1222 vaccination. The rearrangement joins TRBV29-1 to TRBJ2-1, with D hard to call. The CDR3 DNA reads TGCAGCGTTGAAGTTGGGCGGTATAGCTACAATGAGCAGTTCTTC. The encoded protein is CSVEVGRYSYNEQFF.